This TCR beta chain was found in a study of identical twins. Study-wide results and limits: The abundant beta clonotypes from cord blood had fewer insertions, and memory repertoires had none of this. Monozygotic twin pairs showed more out-of-frame TCR alpha sharing than models estimated. Researchers caution that invariant MAIT and iNKT cells could partly confound zero-insertion analyses.

TCRdb processed the 5' RACE reads anew with MiXCR; each CDR3 protein has one entry. The data show 420,000 or so distinct CDR3 sequences, with roughly 18% seen just once and 9.5% to 15% held by the top ten. Per germline, CDR1 SGHNT and CDR2 YENEEA. V dropped 0 bases and J dropped 0; count of bases not matched to a gene: 3. CDR3 length: 17 amino acids. This clonotype was picked up a small number of times. No antigen is known for it. Each donor was a healthy Caucasian. Sequencing was performed on naive T cells sorted from blood. This clonotype was sampled from a man aged 45-65 years in good health. This rearrangement joins TRBV11-3 to TRBJ2-2; TRBD1 matches 8 bases. The CDR3 reads CASSLDSTGANTGELFF. CDR3 DNA: TGTGCCAGCAGCTTAGATTCGACAGGGGCGAACACCGGGGAGCTGTTTTTT.